The 31 T cell receptor beta chains given below trace back to one sample, sequenced in a study of blood T cells in healthy people across ages. Then a second PCR, running about 6 to 11 cycles, was carried out with a sample-barcoded 5' primer and a J-beta primer mix. TCRdb redid the calling of the 5' RACE reads with MiXCR, one entry per CDR3 protein. The sample records 1.2 million to 1.5 million distinct CDR3 sequences, 45% to 70% being singletons. Input material: blood. All receptors come from a man between 18 and 35 years old in good health.

CDR3 nucleotides: TGTGCCAGCAGCGAAAGACGTCCAGGACAGGGTGGGACGCAGTATTTT. Translation: CASSERRPGQGGTQYF. This chain links TRBV25-1 with TRBJ2-3, with 8 bases aligning to TRBD1. Germline V gene lookup returns CDR1 MGHDK and CDR2 SYGVNS. This CDR3 comprises 16 residues. Unmatched junction bases numbered 17, after V lost 6 bases and J lost 9 bases.

As to this clonotype: The junction departs from the called germline gene at one end, perhaps through a read error. The chain employs TRBV7-8 and TRBJ2-7, with TRBD2 matching over 8 bases. CDR1 is SGHVS, CDR2 FQNEAQ, per germline. This CDR3 is built from 17 residues. CDR3 residues: CASSWEQTSGRTYEQYF. CDR3 DNA: TGCGCCAGCAGCTGGGAACAAACTAGCGGCAGAACCTACGAGCAGTACTTC.

The V call is TRBV6-8, the J call TRBJ2-7; tentatively, D is TRBD1 (9 bases). The V end lost 2 bases, the J end lost 0 bases, and 26 bases lay between the germline ends. This CDR3 spans 20 amino acids. The germline CDR1 and CDR2 sequences are MNHGY and SAAAGT. The CDR3 here is CASSYLPREGDRGNSYEQYF. In nucleotides, the CDR3 is TGTGCCAGCAGTTACCTACCTCGGGAGGGAGACAGGGGGAACTCCTACGAGCAGTACTTC.

The chain recombines TRBV20-1 with TRBJ2-7; TRBD1 might be the D (5 bases). V was clipped by 3 bases and J by 4 bases, with 19 bases between them. From germline, CDR1 is DFQATT and CDR2 SNEGSKA (reference sequence). This CDR3 is built from 15 residues. CDR3 coding DNA: TGCAGTGCTAGTGGGTCCCAGCCCAGGGTTTACGAGCAGTACTTC. Translation: CSASGSQPRVYEQYF.

The chain links TRBV24-1 to TRBJ2-1; D remains unclear. The ends were cut back, 7 bases at V and 7 bases at J, with 7 bases in the middle. Germline loops: CDR1 KGHDR, CDR2 SFDVKD. This CDR3 has 11 amino acids. DNA for the CDR3: TGTGCCACCAGACTCAATAATGAGCAGTTCTTC. Its translation is CATRLNNEQFF.

The chain combines TRBV27 with TRBJ1-1, with 8 nucleotides matching TRBD1. J lost 7 bases, V lost 3 bases, and 10 bases had no gene match. The germline V gene encodes CDR1 MNHEY and CDR2 SMNVEV (reference sequence). CDR3 size: 15 residues. In DNA form, the CDR3 reads TGTGCCAGCAGTTTGTCTGGACAGGGACTGCTTGAAGCTTTCTTT. Translating it yields CASSLSGQGLLEAFF.

Details on this clonotype: Being one base from a much bigger clone, this may be a read error. The chain recombines TRBV5-5 with TRBJ1-1, with 8 bases lining up with TRBD1. This CDR3 has 15 amino acids. CDR1 is SGHKS, CDR2 YYEKEE, per germline (reference sequence). The CDR3 loop is CASSQDWTGNTEVFF. The CDR3 DNA reads as TGTGCCAGCAGTCAAGACTGGACAGGGAACACTGAAGTTTTCTTT.

Concerning this clonotype: This could be a read error, since a much larger clone is one nucleotide away. This rearrangement joins TRBV27 to TRBJ2-1; 7 bases are shared with TRBD1. The CDR3 spans 13 residues. Germline values: CDR1 MNHEY, CDR2 SMNVEV (reference sequence). DNA for the CDR3: TGTGCCAGAGGGACAGAGGACGACAATGGGCAGTTCTTC. Protein: CARGTEDDNGQFF.

This clonotype was recorded a few times. V and J are TRBV29-1 and TRBJ2-7, with 7 bases identical to TRBD1. The CDR3 extends over 14 amino acids. With V trimmed by 6 bases and J by 5 bases, 13 bases remained unmatched. Germline V CDR1 and CDR2: SQVTM, ANQGSEA. The CDR3: CSVALTGSNNEQYF. The CDR3 DNA follows: TGCAGCGTAGCATTGACAGGGTCAAACAACGAGCAGTACTTC.

Only one count was recorded for this clonotype. The V call is TRBV25-1, the J call TRBJ1-6, with a possible D match to TRBD1 (5 bases). The CDR3 totals 14 residues. Between the trimmed V and J ends, which lost 1 base and 7 bases, there was a span of 8 bases. From germline, CDR1 is MGHDK and CDR2 SYGVNS. CDR3 nucleotide sequence: TGTGCCAGCAGTGAATCGCGGGGGAATTCACCCCTCCACTTT. This gives the protein CASSESRGNSPLHF.

This clonotype was seen only a few times. The chain has TRBV29-1 and TRBJ2-1, with 12 bases aligning to TRBD1. With V trimmed by 6 bases and J by 1 base, 10 bases remained unmatched. CDR1 and CDR2 (germline): SQVTM, ANQGSEA. The CDR3 has 17 residues. DNA for the CDR3: TGCAGCGTCGCCGGGACAGGGGGCGTAGGATCCTACAATGAGCAGTTCTTC. It yields the protein CSVAGTGGVGSYNEQFF.

The gene calls are TRBV21-1 and TRBJ1-1; the D call TRBD1 from the table was never checked on the DNA. TRBV21-1 is marked as a pseudogene. The CDR3 consists of 16 residues. CDR3 region: CASSRPDRQFDTEAFF. CDR3 DNA: TGTGCCAGCAGCAGACCGGACAGGCAGTTTGACACTGAAGCTTTCTTT.

This clonotype has only a few counts. This sequence joins TRBV20-1 and TRBJ2-7; D is perhaps TRBD1 or TRBD2 (5 bases each). V lost 0 bases to trimming and J lost 6 bases, with 15 bases between them. The CDR3 has 14 residues. CDR1 and CDR2 (germline): DFQATT, SNEGSKA (reference sequence). CDR3 region: CSARDWGGGTEQYF. In nucleotides, the CDR3 is TGCAGTGCTAGAGATTGGGGTGGGGGAACCGAGCAGTACTTC.

V and J are TRBV5-1 and TRBJ2-1; TRBD1 agrees at 9 bases. CDR1 and CDR2 (germline): SGHRS, YFSETQ. This CDR3 is built from 16 residues. The J segment lost 7 bases and the V segment lost 2 bases, leaving 10 bases of the junction unmatched. The CDR3 DNA reads TGCGCCAGCAGCTTCCTCCGGGACAGGGTTATGAATGAGCAGTTCTTC. Its translation is CASSFLRDRVMNEQFF.

As concerns this clonotype: Since no conserved phenylalanine or tryptophan closes the CDR3, a read error is the likely cause. The gene calls are TRBV5-1 and TRBJ2-5; D is unresolved. V lost 2 bases to trimming and J lost 2 bases, with 1 base between them. Germline V gives CDR1 SGHRS, CDR2 YFSETQ. CDR3 size: 11 residues. The CDR3 DNA reads TGCGCCAGCAGCTTTCAAGAGACCCAGTACCTC. Protein sequence: CASSFQETQYL.

In its sample, this clonotype was seen once. The rearrangement joins TRBV7-6 to TRBJ1-2; TRBD1 might be the D (6 bases). V was pared by 5 bases and J by 4 bases, with 14 bases between. The CDR3 extends over 14 amino acids. The germline V gene encodes CDR1 SGHVS and CDR2 FNYEAQ. The CDR3 spells CASSPRGFSYGYTF. For the CDR3, the DNA is TGTGCCAGCAGCCCCAGGGGTTTTAGCTATGGCTACACCTTC.

The chain carries TRBV4-1 and TRBJ2-5; 10 bases match TRBD2. The length of the CDR3 is 17 residues. Germline CDR1 MGHRA, CDR2 YSYEKL. Trimming cost V 3 bases and J 4 bases; bases outside gene matches: 11. In nucleotides, the CDR3 is TGCGCCAGCAGCCACAACCCTGGGACTAGCGAGGCAGAGACCCAGTACTTC. Translation: CASSHNPGTSEAETQYF.

This clonotype was found a few times. V is TRBV25-1 and J is TRBJ2-7; no clear D gene. Trimming removed 2 bases at V and 5 bases at J, with 7 bases between. Germline V CDR1 and CDR2: MGHDK, SYGVNS. The CDR3 has 12 amino acids. In DNA form, the CDR3 reads TGTGCCAGCAGTGAACCCAGTCACGAGCAGTACTTC. As protein: CASSEPSHEQYF.

V usage is TRBV5-5 and J usage is TRBJ1-2; 9 positions match TRBD1. Germline loops: CDR1 SGHKS, CDR2 YYEKEE (reference sequence). This CDR3 is built from 16 residues. The V segment lost 5 bases and the J segment 7 bases; nucleotides outside the gene matches: 15. The CDR3 protein is CASRAGTGSLMRGYTF. DNA for the CDR3: TGTGCCAGCAGGGCCGGGACAGGGTCCCTAATGCGTGGCTACACCTTC.

V is TRBV6-5 and J is TRBJ1-2, with 11 nucleotides matching TRBD1. This CDR3 is 16 amino acids long. Germline V CDR1 and CDR2: MNHEY, SVGAGI. Trimming cost V 7 bases and J 5 bases; bases outside gene matches: 12. The CDR3: CASIKHRDRGVYGYTF. As DNA, the CDR3 is TGTGCCAGCATTAAACACCGGGACAGGGGGGTGTATGGCTACACCTTC.

The chain employs TRBV7-9 and TRBJ1-2, with TRBD1 as a possible D gene (6 bases). With 3 bases removed from V and 8 bases from J, the gap between germline ends came to 16 bases. The CDR3 covers 14 residues. Germline values: CDR1 SEHNR, CDR2 FQNEAQ (reference sequence). The CDR3 loop reads CASSFMTGGGGYTF. The CDR3 coding sequence is TGTGCCAGCAGCTTTATGACAGGCGGTGGGGGCTACACCTTC.

This chain's CDR3 is CASSDPGHPEKLFF. The CDR3 DNA reads TGTGCCAGCAGTGACCCGGGACACCCTGAAAAACTGTTTTTT. The chain couples TRBV25-1 to TRBJ1-4; D possibly corresponds to TRBD1 (6 bases). Germline lookup yields CDR1 MGHDK and CDR2 SYGVNS. This CDR3 region has 14 residues. Trimming left V 3 bases short and J 7 bases short, with 12 bases between.

This clonotype was seen more than once but under ten times. V usage is TRBV20-1 and J usage is TRBJ2-1, with 12 positions matching TRBD2. The length of the CDR3 is 15 residues. J was trimmed by 10 bases and V by 6 bases; bases with no gene match: 13. The germline V gene has CDR1 DFQATT and CDR2 SNEGSKA (reference sequence). Written as DNA, the CDR3 is TGCAGTGCAGCCATAACGGGACTAGCGGGCAGAGAGCAGTTCTTC. This codes for CSAAITGLAGREQFF.

The chain has TRBV21-1 and TRBJ2-7; TRBD1 reflects the table's D call only, with no check against the DNA. TRBV21-1 is deemed a pseudogene. There are 18 residues in the CDR3. Written as DNA, the CDR3 is TGTGCCAGCAGCAATCCAAGACCGGACGGGGATAGGACCTACGAGCAGTACTTC. Protein product: CASSNPRPDGDRTYEQYF.

The genes are TRBV5-1 and TRBJ2-1; D may be TRBD1 (6 bases). The germline gives CDR1 SGHRS, CDR2 YFSETQ. Trimming left V 4 bases short and J 6 bases short, with 11 bases between. This CDR3 contains 13 residues. Here the CDR3 DNA reads TGCGCCAGCAGCACCCGACAGGCCAATGAGCAGTTCTTC. It yields the protein CASSTRQANEQFF.

The chain has TRBV15 and TRBJ2-5; D is unresolved. V was clipped by 0 bases and J by 2 bases, with 7 bases between them. The CDR3 spans 14 residues. Germline V gene data show CDR1 as LNHNV and CDR2 as YYDKDF (reference sequence). The CDR3 here is CATSRDSYQETQYF. DNA for the CDR3: TGTGCCACCAGCAGAGACAGCTATCAAGAGACCCAGTACTTC.

This clonotype has just one count. The chain carries TRBV5-1 and TRBJ2-5, with D possibly being TRBD2 (7 bases). V lost 7 bases and J lost 4, with 14 bases in between. CDR3 length: 13 amino acids. Germline V gene data show CDR1 as SGHRS and CDR2 as YFSETQ. The CDR3 reads CASGGGNRETQYF. CDR3 coding DNA: TGCGCCAGCGGGGGGGGCAACCGAGAGACCCAGTACTTC.

This chain uses TRBV27 with TRBJ2-1, with D possibly matching TRBD2 (6 bases). V lost 5 bases, J lost 7 bases, and 15 bases lay in between. CDR1 is MNHEY, CDR2 SMNVEV, per germline (reference sequence). CDR3 length: 14 amino acids. The DNA of the CDR3 is TGTGCCAGCAGTCCGACGGGGGACCAAAATGAGCAGTTCTTC. This gives the protein CASSPTGDQNEQFF.

Comments on this clonotype: Its ends do not fully match the called genes, so a read error is possible. The chain carries TRBV10-3 and TRBJ2-4; 7 bases fit TRBD2. This CDR3 contains 14 residues. In germline, CDR1 is ENHRY, CDR2 SYGVKD. This CDR3 is CAINEGGAKNIQYF. The CDR3 DNA is TGTGCCATCAATGAGGGAGGGGCCAAAAACATTCAGTACTTC.

This clonotype was observed a single time. The chain recombines TRBV5-1 with TRBJ1-4, with D unclear. With 4 bases removed from V and 1 base from J, the gap between germline ends came to 11 bases. CDR3 length: 15 amino acids. Germline assignment: CDR1 SGHRS and CDR2 YFSETQ. In nucleotides, the CDR3 is TGCGCCAGCAGCCCCGGACCGGAAACTAATGAAAAACTGTTTTTT. This encodes CASSPGPETNEKLFF.

The chain uses TRBV20-1 and TRBJ2-7; D call uncertain. The CDR3 totals 11 residues. Trimming shortened V by 3 bases and J by 6 bases, and 9 bases separated the two germline ends. Per the germline V gene, CDR1 is DFQATT and CDR2 is SNEGSKA (reference sequence). The CDR3 region has the DNA TGCAGTGCTAGTCAGTGGGGCGAGCAGTACTTC. Its translation: CSASQWGEQYF.